The 28 T cell receptor beta chains below come from one sample, sequenced in a study of a mutant IDH1 vaccine in newly diagnosed glioma. Here immunoSEQ multiplex PCR was the method, and the copy in TCRdb shows in-frame clones only, minus some. The sample has about 54,000 clones; approximately 87% are singletons. Specified time point: week 23, last vaccination. Every vaccination contained 300 ug of the mutant IDH1 20-mer peptide and was paired with topical imiquimod. No cognate antigen is known for these TCRs. Material: PBMCs, obtained from a glioma patient whose treatment included an IDH1 peptide vaccine. These receptors came from a man aged 35-49 years with glioma.

The J gene is TRBJ2-5, the V gene TRBV2, with TRBD1 matching over 8 bases. The CDR3 totals 15 residues. V was clipped by 5 bases and J by 5 bases; unmatched bases: 10. Germline V CDR1 and CDR2: SNHLY, FYNNEI. CDR3 nucleotide sequence: TGTGCCAGCAGTTTTTCCCGGACAGGGAGGGAGACCCAGTACTTC. It translates to CASSFSRTGRETQYF. The full variable domain, rest sourced from reference TRBV2 and TRBJ2-5, is EPEVTQTPSHQVTQMGQEVILRCVPISNHLYFYWYRQILGQKVEFLVSFYNNEISEKSEIFDDQFSVERPDGSNFTLKIRSTKLEDSAMYFCASSFSRTGRETQYFGPGTRLLVL.

This chain connects TRBV7-3 to TRBJ1-5; D gene unclear. Germline CDR1 reads SGHTA; CDR2 reads FQGTGA. The V and J ends lost 5 bases and 3 bases respectively, with 8 bases between them. CDR3 length equals 13 residues. CDR3 loop: CASSPGANQPQHF. DNA for the CDR3: TGTGCCAGCAGCCCCGGAGCCAATCAGCCCCAGCATTTT.

The chain links TRBV19 to TRBJ1-5; unclear D gene. The CDR3 totals 15 residues. The germline V and J ends were trimmed by 5 bases and 4 bases, with 15 bases remaining between them. Germline V gene lookup returns CDR1 LNHDA and CDR2 SQIVND (reference sequence). The CDR3 is CASSSRVDWNQPQHF. CDR3 sequence (DNA): TGTGCCAGTAGTTCACGGGTTGACTGGAATCAGCCCCAGCATTTT. The whole variable domain, remainder taken from reference TRBV19 and TRBJ1-5, is DGGITQSPKYLFRKEGQNVTLSCEQNLNHDAMYWYRQDPGQGLRLIYYSQIVNDFQKGDIAEGYSVSREKKESFPLTVTSAQKNPTAFYLCASSSRVDWNQPQHFGDGTRLSIL.

In DNA, the CDR3 is TGCAGCGTTGATGGCAGTCCGAACACTGAAGCTTTCTTT. This gives the protein CSVDGSPNTEAFF. The chain recombines TRBV29-1 with TRBJ1-1; D is undetermined. This CDR3 comprises 13 residues. Germline CDR1 SQVTM, CDR2 ANQGSEA. V was pared by 3 bases and J by 1 base, with 9 bases between.

The chain carries TRBV2 and TRBJ2-6; the match to TRBD2 covers 13 bases. The CDR3 is 20 amino acids. Germline V gives CDR1 SNHLY, CDR2 FYNNEI. J gave up 2 bases and V 4 bases, and 11 bases lay outside the gene matches. The CDR3 sequence: CASSANPRLAGGPGANVLTF. As DNA, the CDR3 is TGTGCCAGCAGTGCGAACCCTCGACTAGCGGGAGGCCCTGGGGCCAACGTCCTGACTTTC.

The chain recombines TRBV2 with TRBJ2-5; 10 bases are shared with TRBD2. Germline V gene sequence: CDR1 SNHLY, CDR2 FYNNEI. The CDR3 contains 15 residues. V was pared by 4 bases and J by 9 bases, with 11 bases of the junction left unmatched. The CDR3 is CASSVQREGPGSQYF. The CDR3 DNA reads as TGTGCCAGCAGTGTTCAGCGGGAGGGCCCGGGGTCCCAGTACTTC.

V usage is TRBV5-4 and J usage is TRBJ2-4; perhaps TRBD1 as D (7 bases). Trimming stripped 4 bases from V and 9 bases from J, with 14 bases between. Germline CDR1 SGHNT, CDR2 YYREEE (reference sequence). CDR3 length: 13 amino acids. The CDR3 here is CASSPGQEGIQYF. In DNA form, the CDR3 reads TGTGCCAGCAGCCCCGGACAGGAGGGCATTCAGTACTTC.

The J gene is TRBJ2-1, the V gene TRBV13; 9 nucleotides align to TRBD2. Germline values: CDR1 PRHDT, CDR2 FYEKMQ (reference sequence). This CDR3 spans 13 amino acids. The trim removed 5 bases at V and 9 bases at J, leaving 5 bases unmatched. The CDR3 DNA is TGTGCCAGCAGCGGCAGACTAGCGGTTGAGCAGTTCTTC. Protein product: CASSGRLAVEQFF. Based on the CDR3 plus reference TRBV13 and TRBJ2-1, the full variable domain is AAGVIQSPRHLIKEKRETATLKCYPIPRHDTVYWYQQGPGQDPQFLISFYEKMQSDKGSIPDRFSAQQFSDYHSELNMSSLELGDSALYFCASSGRLAVEQFFGPGTRLTVL.

This chain connects TRBV29-1 to TRBJ2-7; D gene uncertain. The germline gives CDR1 SQVTM, CDR2 ANQGSEA. Trimming cost V 5 bases and J 0 bases, with 14 bases left between them. The CDR3 is 14 amino acids. CDR3 DNA sequence: TGCAGCGTTTTCGGTGGGGTAAGCTCCTACGAGCAGTACTTC. Protein product: CSVFGGVSSYEQYF.

This chain joins TRBV18 and TRBJ1-1, with a weak D call TRBD1 (6 bases). Germline assignment: CDR1 KGHSH and CDR2 LQKENI. This CDR3 spans 14 amino acids. V was clipped by 6 bases and J by 1 base, with 12 bases between them. CDR3 DNA: TGTGCCAGCTCGGAAAGGACAGAGAACACTGAAGCTTTCTTT. It codes for CASSERTENTEAFF.

The CDR3 DNA sequence: TGTGCCAGCAGTTGGCCCCCGGAAGCGGGGGCCAACGAGCAGTACTTC. Translating gives CASSWPPEAGANEQYF. The rearrangement uses TRBV28 and TRBJ2-7, with TRBD2 matching over 8 bases. Per the germline V gene, CDR1 is MDHEN and CDR2 is SYDVKM. Unmatched junction bases numbered 13, after V lost 4 bases and J lost 5 bases. The CDR3 is made up of 16 amino acids.

The chain carries TRBV29-1 and TRBJ2-3, with 7 bases matching TRBD1. The CDR3 is 16 residues long. Germline V gene data show CDR1 as SQVTM and CDR2 as ANQGSEA. V gave up 3 bases and J gave up 0 bases; unmatched junction bases: 9. The CDR3 DNA sequence: TGCAGCGTTGACGGGGAACAGGGGCTAAGCACAGATACGCAGTATTTT. Residues: CSVDGEQGLSTDTQYF.

The V call is TRBV4-2, the J call TRBJ1-1; 9 bases fit TRBD1. After removal of 3 bases from V and 4 bases from J, the junction contained 3 bases not matched to a gene. CDR3 size: 14 residues. Germline loops: CDR1 LGHNA, CDR2 YNFKEQ. CDR3 nucleotide sequence: TGTGCCAGCAGCCAGGCACAGGGGGCCACTGAAGCTTTCTTT. This codes for CASSQAQGATEAFF.

This chain joins TRBV27 and TRBJ2-7, with D possibly TRBD1 on 6 matching bases. The CDR3 length is 13 residues. V lost 10 bases to trimming and J lost 3 bases, with 16 bases between them. Germline V gene lookup returns CDR1 MNHEY and CDR2 SMNVEV (reference sequence). CDR3 residues: CATRPGTHYEQYF. In nucleotides, the CDR3 is TGTGCCACCAGGCCGGGGACACACTACGAGCAGTACTTC.

This clone has only one observation. The chain joins TRBV29-1 to TRBJ2-7, with TRBD2 matching over 8 bases. The CDR3 totals 15 residues. CDR1 and CDR2 from the germline V gene are SQVTM and ANQGSEA. V shed 6 bases, J shed 1 base, and the junction held 11 bases outside the gene matches. CDR3 in amino acids: CSVEPGTSESYEQYF. CDR3 sequence (DNA): TGCAGCGTGGAACCCGGGACTAGTGAGTCCTACGAGCAGTACTTC.

This rearrangement joins TRBV5-1 to TRBJ2-7, with D perhaps TRBD2 (6 bases). Germline loops: CDR1 SGHRS, CDR2 YFSETQ. V shed 2 bases and J shed 5 bases, with 14 bases lying between them. This CDR3 is 14 amino acids long. The CDR3 region has the DNA TGCGCCAGCAGCTTCCTCGGGACTCGCGACGAGCAGTACTTC. It encodes CASSFLGTRDEQYF.

This sequence joins TRBV29-1 and TRBJ1-1; no clear D gene. Trimming removed 7 bases at V and 3 bases at J, with 9 bases between. This CDR3 has 11 residues. Germline-derived CDR1 and CDR2 are SQVTM and ANQGSEA. CDR3 DNA: TGCAGCGCAATTGGGCACACTGAAGCTTTCTTT. Protein sequence: CSAIGHTEAFF. Complete variable domain (other parts from reference TRBV29-1 and TRBJ1-1): SAVISQKPSRDICQRGTSLTIQCQVDSQVTMMFWYRQQPGQSLTLIATANQGSEATYESGFVIDKFPISRPNLTFSTLTVSNMSPEDSSIYLCSAIGHTEAFFGQGTRLTVV.

The chain has TRBV7-9 and TRBJ2-3, with TRBD1 identical over 7 bases. The J segment lost 3 bases and the V segment lost 5 bases, leaving 8 bases of the junction unmatched. CDR3 length: 15 amino acids. Germline V gene data show CDR1 as SEHNR and CDR2 as FQNEAQ (reference sequence). For the CDR3, the DNA is TGTGCCAGCAGCCAGCGGCCAGGGGGTACAGATACGCAGTATTTT. Protein sequence: CASSQRPGGTDTQYF.

The chain recombines TRBV6-5 with TRBJ2-1; 9 nucleotides align to TRBD1. CDR1 and CDR2 (germline): MNHEY, SVGAGI. J lost 10 bases, V lost 6 bases, and 10 bases had no gene match. The CDR3 consists of 14 residues. In nucleotides, the CDR3 is TGTGCCAGCAGCCCCGGGACAGGGAGTTGGGAGCAGTTCTTC. This translates into CASSPGTGSWEQFF.

The chain links TRBV27 to TRBJ2-7; 9 bases align to TRBD2. The CDR3 consists of 15 residues. Per the germline V gene, CDR1 is MNHEY and CDR2 is SMNVEV (reference sequence). Trimming cost V 10 bases and J 6 bases; bases outside gene matches: 16. In DNA, the CDR3 is TGTGCCACCCGTTTCCGAGATAGCGGGAGAGGCGAGCAGTACTTC. It encodes CATRFRDSGRGEQYF.

This clone appeared once. The chain joins TRBV19 to TRBJ2-2, with D possibly called TRBD1 or TRBD2 (6 bases each). V lost 7 bases and J lost 5, with 26 bases in between. The CDR3 has 18 amino acids. CDR1 and CDR2 from the germline V gene are LNHDA and SQIVND (reference sequence). The CDR3 DNA sequence: TGTGCCAGTACCCGAGGGGGACAACTCGGAGGGGTTACCGGGGAGCTGTTTTTT. Protein product: CASTRGGQLGGVTGELFF.

The chain is built from TRBV29-1 and TRBJ2-4; D not resolved. The CDR3 length is 13 residues. With 1 base removed from V and 4 bases from J, the gap between germline ends came to 8 bases. Looked up from germline, CDR1 is SQVTM and CDR2 is ANQGSEA. CDR3 amino acids: CSVEVLGKNIQYF. Written as DNA, the CDR3 is TGCAGCGTTGAAGTTCTGGGGAAAAACATTCAGTACTTC.

The rearrangement links TRBV18 to TRBJ2-5; D is unclear. The CDR3 is 15 residues long. The V gene's germline CDR1 is KGHSH and CDR2 LQKENI. Trimming pared 0 bases from V and 0 bases from J, leaving 8 bases between. CDR3 sequence (DNA): TGTGCCAGCTCACCACCGGGGATGTACCAAGAGACCCAGTACTTC. Translation gives CASSPPGMYQETQYF.

This chain links TRBV6-5 with TRBJ2-2; D gene ambiguous. V dropped 2 bases and J dropped 4 bases, with 2 bases sitting between them. The V gene's germline CDR1 is MNHEY and CDR2 SVGAGI. This CDR3 region has 12 residues. The CDR3 protein is CASSYATGELFF. CDR3 DNA sequence: TGTGCCAGCAGTTACGCCACCGGGGAGCTGTTTTTT.

This clone was detected once. This chain uses TRBV19 with TRBJ2-1, with 12 bases lining up with TRBD2. The V and J ends lost 0 bases and 4 bases, in that order; junction bases with no gene match: 4. CDR1 is LNHDA and CDR2 is SQIVND in the germline V gene (reference sequence). The CDR3 loop spans 17 amino acids. The DNA for the CDR3 is TGTGCCAGTAGTATAGATCCTAGCGGGAGGGTTTACAATGAGCAGTTCTTC. Translating gives CASSIDPSGRVYNEQFF.

The chain recombines TRBV7-6 with TRBJ2-5; possibly TRBD2 for D (6 bases). The ends were cut back, 7 bases at V and 1 base at J, with 16 bases in the middle. The CDR3 is made up of 15 amino acids. The germline gives CDR1 SGHVS, CDR2 FNYEAQ. Written as DNA, the CDR3 is TGTGCCAGCACCCCGGGAGTGGGAGTCCAAGAGACCCAGTACTTC. Translating it yields CASTPGVGVQETQYF.

In DNA form, the CDR3 reads TGTGCCAGCAGCTCCCTGGGAGGGGGAGGTACAGATACGCAGTATTTT. Translated: CASSSLGGGGTDTQYF. The rearrangement uses TRBV7-2 and TRBJ2-3; D may be TRBD2 (7 bases). The CDR3 length is 16 residues. V was cut by 4 bases and J by 3 bases, with 17 bases left in between. CDR1 and CDR2 from the germline V gene are SGHTA and FQGNSA.

The V and J genes are TRBV7-3 and TRBJ2-6; no firm D call. The CDR3 length is 18 residues. Trimming shortened V by 1 base and J by 4 bases, and 17 bases separated the two germline ends. From germline, CDR1 is SGHTA and CDR2 FQGTGA. Here the CDR3 reads CASSLMATSVAGANVLTF. In DNA form, the CDR3 reads TGTGCCAGCAGCTTAATGGCTACCTCGGTGGCAGGGGCCAACGTCCTGACTTTC.